These 23 T cell receptor beta chains originate from one sample sequenced in a study of T cells after posttransplantation cyclophosphamide. Libraries were prepared by immunoSEQ multiplex PCR; TCRdb keeps only in-frame clonotypes and omits some of them. The table includes roughly 3,100 clones, around 81% detected once. Source material: CD8+ T cells sorted from bone marrow. All receptors come from a woman aged 55-70 years in good health, CMV-negative, and a related stem cell transplant donor.

The genes are TRBV28 and TRBJ2-7; TRBD2 might be the D (5 bases). Trimming shortened V by 6 bases and J by 2 bases, and 14 bases separated the two germline ends. The germline V gene has CDR1 MDHEN and CDR2 SYDVKM. There are 14 residues in the CDR3. CDR3 sequence: CASSTELETYEQYV. The CDR3 DNA sequence: TGTGCCAGCAGCACTGAACTAGAGACCTACGAGCAGTACGTC.

The rearrangement uses TRBV4-2 and TRBJ1-1, with D unresolved. The V gene lost 0 bases and the J gene lost 8 bases, with 13 bases spanning the gap. The CDR3 is 14 residues long. Germline CDR1 LGHNA, CDR2 YNFKEQ. The CDR3 spells CASSQDRSVYEAFF. CDR3 DNA sequence: TGTGCCAGCAGCCAAGATCGATCGGTATACGAAGCTTTCTTT.

CDR3 protein: CASSVEPWASSGELFF. The DNA for the CDR3 is TGTGCCAGCAGCGTAGAACCCTGGGCATCATCCGGGGAGCTGTTTTTT. The V gene is TRBV9, the J gene TRBJ2-2; the D is unclear. From germline, CDR1 is SGDLS and CDR2 YYNGEE. This CDR3 is built from 16 residues. V was cut by 0 bases and J by 6 bases, with 15 bases left in between.

This chain uses TRBV5-5 with TRBJ1-5, with D possibly TRBD1 on 5 matching bases. This CDR3 comprises 15 residues. Germline-derived CDR1 and CDR2 are SGHKS and YYEKEE (reference sequence). The V gene lost 3 bases and the J gene lost 0 bases, with 10 bases spanning the gap. The CDR3 sequence is CASSSRVNSNQPQHF. In DNA, the CDR3 is TGTGCCAGCAGCTCCAGGGTAAATAGCAATCAGCCCCAGCATTTT.

The chain joins TRBV7-6 to TRBJ2-3, with D perhaps TRBD2 (7 bases). This CDR3 region has 14 residues. Germline CDR1 reads SGHVS; CDR2 reads FNYEAQ. V was cut by 1 base and J by 3 bases, with 8 bases left in between. The CDR3: CASSLEGGTDTQYF. For the CDR3, the DNA is TGTGCCAGCAGCTTAGAGGGGGGGACAGATACGCAGTATTTT. Variable domain in full (rest from reference TRBV7-6 and TRBJ2-3): GAGVSQSPRYKVTKRGQDVALRCDPISGHVSLYWYRQALGQGPEFLTYFNYEAQQDKSGLPNDRFSAERPEGSISTLTIQRTEQRDSAMYRCASSLEGGTDTQYFGPGTRLTVL.

The count of this clone is one. The genes are TRBV28 and TRBJ2-5, with D possibly being TRBD2 (6 bases). Deletions cut 7 bases from V and 2 bases from J, with 14 bases between. The V gene's germline CDR1 is MDHEN and CDR2 SYDVKM. The CDR3 loop spans 14 amino acids. The CDR3 reads CASKMRRVQETQYF. Written as DNA, the CDR3 is TGTGCCAGCAAAATGCGGAGGGTACAAGAGACCCAGTACTTC.

The chain is built from TRBV4-2 and TRBJ2-6; TRBD2 matches 9 bases. The germline V gene has CDR1 LGHNA and CDR2 YNFKEQ. The trim removed 4 bases at V and 0 bases at J, leaving 1 base unmatched. The CDR3 extends over 16 amino acids. CDR3: CASSPTSGSGANVLTF. The CDR3 DNA reads as TGTGCCAGCAGCCCGACTAGCGGCTCTGGGGCCAACGTCCTGACTTTC.

The chain uses TRBV6-5 and TRBJ1-3, with TRBD1 as a possible D gene (6 bases). CDR1 is MNHEY and CDR2 is SVGAGI in the germline V gene. This CDR3 comprises 14 residues. V lost 6 bases and J lost 5, with 14 bases in between. CDR3 protein: CASSQGLGRNTIYF. CDR3 coding DNA: TGTGCCAGCAGCCAGGGGCTCGGTAGAAACACCATATATTTT.

The chain recombines TRBV6-1 with TRBJ1-6; perhaps TRBD1 as D (5 bases). Germline loops: CDR1 MNHNS, CDR2 SASEGT. This CDR3 contains 17 residues. V was cut by 4 bases and J by 3 bases, with 16 bases left in between. CDR3 sequence reads: CASSGPLQGLYNSPLHF. The CDR3 nucleotides are TGTGCCAGCAGTGGCCCCCTCCAGGGACTCTATAATTCACCCCTCCACTTT.

This clone was seen more than once but under ten times. The chain combines TRBV7-2 with TRBJ2-7, with 9 bases matching TRBD1. J was trimmed by 5 bases and V by 5 bases; bases with no gene match: 7. This CDR3 spans 14 amino acids. CDR1 is SGHTA and CDR2 is FQGNSA in the germline V gene. CDR3 in DNA: TGTGCCAGCAGCATCGGGACAGGGATGCACGAGCAGTACTTC. It encodes CASSIGTGMHEQYF.

J is TRBJ2-1 and V is TRBV19; a possible D gene is TRBD2 (6 bases). There are 15 residues in the CDR3. Trimming removed 4 bases at V and 10 bases at J, with 20 bases between. Germline V lookup: CDR1 LNHDA, CDR2 SQIVND (reference sequence). CDR3 DNA: TGTGCCAGTAGTAGGGGGGTCCCCCCGTTCGGGGAGCAGTTCTTC. Amino acid sequence: CASSRGVPPFGEQFF.

V is TRBV9 and J is TRBJ2-1, with a tentative D call TRBD1 (5 bases). The V gene's germline CDR1 is SGDLS and CDR2 YYNGEE. This CDR3 has 13 amino acids. V was pared by 2 bases and J by 5 bases, with 8 bases between. The CDR3 DNA is TGTGCCAGCAGCGTCCAAGGGGACAATGAGCAGTTCTTC. Its translation is CASSVQGDNEQFF.

This clone appeared a single time. This chain connects TRBV2 to TRBJ2-7, with D tentatively TRBD1 (7 bases). The germline gives CDR1 SNHLY, CDR2 FYNNEI. Between the trimmed V and J ends, which lost 6 bases and 1 base, there was a span of 10 bases. The CDR3 runs to 13 residues. DNA for the CDR3: TGTGCCAGCAGGCAGGGGGGTTCCTACGAGCAGTACGTC. Translation: CASRQGGSYEQYV.

The V call is TRBV9, the J call TRBJ1-2; D is ambiguous. Trimming took off 0 bases at V and 1 base at J, with 7 bases between the two ends. CDR1 and CDR2 (germline): SGDLS, YYNGEE. The CDR3 length is 14 residues. The CDR3 region has the DNA TGTGCCAGCAGCGTAGGGAGATTTAACTATGGCTACACCTTC. Translating it yields CASSVGRFNYGYTF.

This clone was recorded only once. This chain links TRBV7-2 with TRBJ2-6; D gene uncertain. With 1 base removed from V and 0 bases from J, the gap between germline ends came to 4 bases. The germline V gene has CDR1 SGHTA and CDR2 FQGNSA. The CDR3 runs 15 residues. The CDR3 loop reads CASSLGSSGANVLTF. In DNA, the CDR3 is TGTGCCAGCAGCTTAGGTAGCTCTGGGGCCAACGTCCTGACTTTC.

The V and J genes are TRBV5-4 and TRBJ2-4, with 8 bases identical to TRBD1. Germline V gives CDR1 SGHNT, CDR2 YYREEE (reference sequence). The V segment lost 4 bases and the J segment 4 bases; nucleotides outside the gene matches: 10. The CDR3 is 16 amino acids. The CDR3 protein is CASSLRQGRGKNIQYF. The CDR3 bases are TGTGCCAGCAGCCTCCGACAGGGGCGGGGAAAAAACATTCAGTACTTC.

The chain is built from TRBV6-6 and TRBJ2-7; 8 bases map to TRBD1. The V and J ends lost 0 bases and 4 bases, in that order; junction bases with no gene match: 2. The CDR3 has 14 residues. Germline V gene data show CDR1 as MNHNY and CDR2 as SVGAGI (reference sequence). The CDR3 spells CASSYSGTGYEQYV. The CDR3 DNA is TGTGCCAGCAGTTACTCAGGGACAGGATACGAGCAGTACGTC.

The CDR3 loop is CASSPGTGGLETQYF. CDR3 coding DNA: TGCGCCAGCAGCCCCGGGACAGGGGGATTAGAGACCCAGTACTTC. The chain uses TRBV4-1 and TRBJ2-5, with 11 bases fitting TRBD1. CDR1 and CDR2 (germline): MGHRA, YSYEKL. With 4 bases clipped from V and 4 bases from J, the junction kept 5 bases outside the gene matches. This CDR3 is 15 amino acids long.

The rearrangement links TRBV28 to TRBJ2-7; maybe TRBD1 (5 bases). The CDR3 is made up of 15 amino acids. Germline V lookup: CDR1 MDHEN, CDR2 SYDVKM. V lost 1 base and J 5 bases, leaving 15 bases between the germline ends. The CDR3 DNA sequence: TGTGCCAGCAGTTTATATCGGGCAGGGCCCGACGAGCAGTACGTC. It encodes CASSLYRAGPDEQYV.

The chain recombines TRBV2 with TRBJ2-7, with TRBD2 identical over 7 bases. Germline loops: CDR1 SNHLY, CDR2 FYNNEI. This CDR3 has 15 residues. The J segment lost 2 bases and the V segment lost 6 bases, leaving 10 bases of the junction unmatched. The CDR3 reads CASSSPTAGTYEQYV. For the CDR3, the DNA is TGTGCCAGCAGCTCCCCGACAGCGGGAACCTACGAGCAGTACGTC.

The V call is TRBV6-5, the J call TRBJ1-4; 7 nucleotides match TRBD1. The ends lost 6 bases at V and 5 bases at J; junction bases unmatched: 6. CDR3 size: 14 residues. CDR1 and CDR2 (germline): MNHEY, SVGAGI. CDR3: CASRIRDSNEKLFF. CDR3 sequence (DNA): TGTGCCAGCAGAATCCGGGACAGCAATGAAAAACTGTTTTTT.

The chain couples TRBV27 to TRBJ2-7, with D uncertain. V lost 10 bases and J 0 bases, leaving 7 bases between the germline ends. The CDR3 is 11 amino acids. Germline CDR1 reads MNHEY; CDR2 reads SMNVEV (reference sequence). The DNA for the CDR3 is TGTGCCACCGGTAGCTCCTACGAGCAGTACTTC. Its protein is CATGSSYEQYF.

The DNA for the CDR3 is TGTGCCAGCAGCCAAGATGGAAGCACAGGGGGCTTTTACAATGAGCAGTTCTTC. Protein product: CASSQDGSTGGFYNEQFF. The chain uses TRBV4-2 and TRBJ2-1; 9 bases fit TRBD1. Trimming cost V 0 bases and J 4 bases; bases outside gene matches: 10. CDR3 size: 18 residues. Germline V CDR1 and CDR2: LGHNA, YNFKEQ.